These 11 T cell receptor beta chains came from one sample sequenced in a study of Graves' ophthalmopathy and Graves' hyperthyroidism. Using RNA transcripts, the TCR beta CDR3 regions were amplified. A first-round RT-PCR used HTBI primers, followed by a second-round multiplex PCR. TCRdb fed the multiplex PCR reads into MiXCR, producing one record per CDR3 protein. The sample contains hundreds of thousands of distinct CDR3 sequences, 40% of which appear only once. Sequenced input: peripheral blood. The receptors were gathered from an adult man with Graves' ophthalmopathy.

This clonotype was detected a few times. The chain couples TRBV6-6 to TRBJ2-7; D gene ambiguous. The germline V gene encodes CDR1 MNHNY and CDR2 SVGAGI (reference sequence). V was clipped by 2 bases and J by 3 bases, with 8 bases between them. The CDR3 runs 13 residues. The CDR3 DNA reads TGTGCCAGCAGTTACGATTCCCGCTACGAGCAGTACTTC. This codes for CASSYDSRYEQYF.

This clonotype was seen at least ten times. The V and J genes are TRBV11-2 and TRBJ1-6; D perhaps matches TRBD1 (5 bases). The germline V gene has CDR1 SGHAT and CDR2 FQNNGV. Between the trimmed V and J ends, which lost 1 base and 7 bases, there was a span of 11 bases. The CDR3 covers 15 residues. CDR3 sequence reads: CASSLAGGGNSPLHF. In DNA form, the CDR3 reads TGTGCCAGCAGCTTAGCGGGCGGGGGAAATTCACCCCTCCACTTT.

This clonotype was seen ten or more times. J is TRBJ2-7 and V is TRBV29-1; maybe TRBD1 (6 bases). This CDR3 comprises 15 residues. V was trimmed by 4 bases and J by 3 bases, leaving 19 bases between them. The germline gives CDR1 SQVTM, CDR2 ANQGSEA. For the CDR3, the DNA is TGCAGCGTTGCCGAGACAGGCAAGGCCTACTACGAGCAGTACTTC. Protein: CSVAETGKAYYEQYF.

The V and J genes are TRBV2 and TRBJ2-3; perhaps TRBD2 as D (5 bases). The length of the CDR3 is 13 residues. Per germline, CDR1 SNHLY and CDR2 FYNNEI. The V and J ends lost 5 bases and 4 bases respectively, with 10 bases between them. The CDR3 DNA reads TGTGCCAGCAGTTACGTTAGCGCAGATACGCAGTATTTT. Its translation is CASSYVSADTQYF.

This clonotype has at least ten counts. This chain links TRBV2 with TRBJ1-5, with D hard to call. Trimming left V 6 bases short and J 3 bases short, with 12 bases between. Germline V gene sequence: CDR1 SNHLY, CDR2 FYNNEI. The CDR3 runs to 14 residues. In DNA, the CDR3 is TGTGCCAGCAGGATGGACGGGCTCAATCAGCCCCAGCATTTT. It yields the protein CASRMDGLNQPQHF.

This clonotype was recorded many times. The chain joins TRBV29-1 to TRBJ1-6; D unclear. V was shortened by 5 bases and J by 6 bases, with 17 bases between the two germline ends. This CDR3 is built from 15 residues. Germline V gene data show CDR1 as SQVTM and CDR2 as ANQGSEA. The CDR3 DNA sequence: TGCAGCGTTTACCTCCCGGTCGGTAGTAATTCACCCCTCCACTTT. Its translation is CSVYLPVGSNSPLHF. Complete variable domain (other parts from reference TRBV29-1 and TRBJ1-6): SAVISQKPSRDICQRGTSLTIQCQVDSQVTMMFWYRQQPGQSLTLIATANQGSEATYESGFVIDKFPISRPNLTFSTLTVSNMSPEDSSIYLCSVYLPVGSNSPLHFGNGTRLTVT.

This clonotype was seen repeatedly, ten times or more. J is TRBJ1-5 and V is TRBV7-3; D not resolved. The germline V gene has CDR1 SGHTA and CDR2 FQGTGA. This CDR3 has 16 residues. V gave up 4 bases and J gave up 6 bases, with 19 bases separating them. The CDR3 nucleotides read TGTGCCAGCAGCTCTCTCCAGTACGGGAAGGGTCAGCCCCAGCATTTT. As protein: CASSSLQYGKGQPQHF.

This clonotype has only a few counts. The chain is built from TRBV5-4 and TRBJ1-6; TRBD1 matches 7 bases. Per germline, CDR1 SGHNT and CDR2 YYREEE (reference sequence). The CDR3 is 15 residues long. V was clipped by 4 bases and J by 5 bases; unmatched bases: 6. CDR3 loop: CASSLAGGHNSPLHF. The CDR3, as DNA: TGTGCCAGCAGCCTCGCAGGGGGGCATAATTCACCCCTCCACTTT.

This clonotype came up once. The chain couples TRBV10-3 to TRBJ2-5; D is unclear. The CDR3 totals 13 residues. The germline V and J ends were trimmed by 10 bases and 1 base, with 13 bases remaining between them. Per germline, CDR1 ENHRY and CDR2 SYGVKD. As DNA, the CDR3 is TGTGCCAGCCGGCAGGCGACCCAAGAGACCCAGTACTTC. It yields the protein CASRQATQETQYF.

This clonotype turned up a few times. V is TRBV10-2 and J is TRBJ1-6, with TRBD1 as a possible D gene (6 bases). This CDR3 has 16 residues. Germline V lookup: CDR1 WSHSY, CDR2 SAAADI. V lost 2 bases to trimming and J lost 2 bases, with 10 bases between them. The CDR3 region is CASSEKGGPYNSPLHF. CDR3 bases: TGCGCCAGCAGTGAGAAGGGGGGTCCCTATAATTCACCCCTCCACTTT.

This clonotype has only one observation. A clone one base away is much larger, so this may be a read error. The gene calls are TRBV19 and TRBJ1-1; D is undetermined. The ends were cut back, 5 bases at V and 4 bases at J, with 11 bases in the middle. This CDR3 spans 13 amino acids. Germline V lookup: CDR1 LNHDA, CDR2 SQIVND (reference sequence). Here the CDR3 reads CASSFLRSTEAFF. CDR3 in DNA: TGTGCCAGTAGTTTTTTGAGAAGCACTGAAGCTTTCTTT.